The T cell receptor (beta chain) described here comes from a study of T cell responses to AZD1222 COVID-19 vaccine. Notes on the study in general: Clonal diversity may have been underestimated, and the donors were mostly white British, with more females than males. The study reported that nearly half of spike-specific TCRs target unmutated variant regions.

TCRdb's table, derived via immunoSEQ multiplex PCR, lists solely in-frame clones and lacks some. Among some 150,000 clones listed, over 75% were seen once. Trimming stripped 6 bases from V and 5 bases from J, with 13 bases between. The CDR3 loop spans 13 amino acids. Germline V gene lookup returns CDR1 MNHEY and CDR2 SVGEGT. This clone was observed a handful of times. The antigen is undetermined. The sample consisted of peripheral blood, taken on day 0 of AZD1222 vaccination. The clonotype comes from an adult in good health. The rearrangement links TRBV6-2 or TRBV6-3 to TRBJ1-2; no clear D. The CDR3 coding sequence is TGTGCCAGCAGCCCAACGCGGTGGTATGGCTACACCTTC. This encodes CASSPTRWYGYTF.